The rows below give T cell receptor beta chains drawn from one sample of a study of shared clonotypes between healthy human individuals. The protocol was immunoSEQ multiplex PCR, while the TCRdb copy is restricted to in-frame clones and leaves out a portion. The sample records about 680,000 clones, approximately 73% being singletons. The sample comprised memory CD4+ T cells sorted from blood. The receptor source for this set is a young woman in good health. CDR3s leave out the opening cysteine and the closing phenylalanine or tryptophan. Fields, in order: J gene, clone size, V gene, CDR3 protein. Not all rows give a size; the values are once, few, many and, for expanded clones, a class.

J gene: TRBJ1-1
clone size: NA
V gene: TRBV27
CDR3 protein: ASSINPWGGTEAF

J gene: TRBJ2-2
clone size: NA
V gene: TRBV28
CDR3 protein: ASSPGTANTGELF

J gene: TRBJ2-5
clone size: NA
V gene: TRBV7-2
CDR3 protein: ASSSISGQETQY

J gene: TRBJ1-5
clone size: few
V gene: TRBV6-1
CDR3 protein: ASNIDRILQPQH

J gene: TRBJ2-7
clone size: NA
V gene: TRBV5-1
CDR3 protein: ASSLGAAGSYEQY

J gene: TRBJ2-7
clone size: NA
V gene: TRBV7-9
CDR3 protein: ASSPSNYEQY

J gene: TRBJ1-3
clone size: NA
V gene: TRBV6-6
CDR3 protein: ASSQIGNTIY

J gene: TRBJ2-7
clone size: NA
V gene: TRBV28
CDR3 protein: ATIAGVSYEQY

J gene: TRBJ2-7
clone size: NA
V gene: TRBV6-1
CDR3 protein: ASSGILDVGSYEQY

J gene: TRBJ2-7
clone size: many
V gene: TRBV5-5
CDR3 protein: ASSFRTDPSYEQY

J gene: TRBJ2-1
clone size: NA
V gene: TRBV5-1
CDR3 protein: ASSFGGSFNEQF

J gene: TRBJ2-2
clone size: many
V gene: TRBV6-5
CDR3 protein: ASRLAPNTGELF

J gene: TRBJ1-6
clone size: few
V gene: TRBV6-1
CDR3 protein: ASSGRTFNSPLH

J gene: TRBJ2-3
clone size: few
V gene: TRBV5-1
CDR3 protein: ASSLGAVSSTDTQY

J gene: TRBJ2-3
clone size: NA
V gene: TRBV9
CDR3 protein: ASSASSGRALDTQY

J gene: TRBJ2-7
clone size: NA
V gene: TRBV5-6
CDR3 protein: ASSLAGAPYEQY

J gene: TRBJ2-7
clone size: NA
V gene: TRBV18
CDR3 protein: ASSLDSGLSYEQY

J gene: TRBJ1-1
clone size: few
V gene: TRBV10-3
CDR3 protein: AIRDRPNTEAF

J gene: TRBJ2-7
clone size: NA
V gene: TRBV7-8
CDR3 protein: ASSLWRLGAGTYEQY

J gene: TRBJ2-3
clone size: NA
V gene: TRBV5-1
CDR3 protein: ASSLGGREDTQY

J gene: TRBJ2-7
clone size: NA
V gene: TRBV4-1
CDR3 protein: ASSQPGTSHEQY

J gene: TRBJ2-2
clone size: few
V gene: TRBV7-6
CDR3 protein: ASSAYTGGGGELF

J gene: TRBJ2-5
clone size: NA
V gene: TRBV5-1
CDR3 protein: ASSWRGQEETQY

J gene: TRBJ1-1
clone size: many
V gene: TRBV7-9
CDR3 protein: ASSPRRGGGTEAF

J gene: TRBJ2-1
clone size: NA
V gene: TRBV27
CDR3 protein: ASGTSGSIV

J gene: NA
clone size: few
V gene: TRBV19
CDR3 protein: ASSMLGSRDEQY